Detailed here is one T cell receptor beta chain. What it recognizes is unknown. This sample was taken from a study of radiation and T cells in renal cell carcinoma. In the study overall: Nephrectomy followed 15 Gy stereotactic body radiation by 4 weeks. Overall study findings and caveats: Baseline intratumoral clonotype presence is unknown without pretreatment biopsies. Top tumor clonotypes rose in blood 2 weeks post-radiation, then contracted.

The CDR3 spans 15 residues. The ends were cut back, 0 bases at V and 8 bases at J, with 13 bases in the middle. Germline V gene data show CDR1 as LNHDA and CDR2 as SQIVND (reference sequence). Indicated time point: baseline pretreatment blood. Treatment defined: 15 Gy SBRT to primary tumor, nephrectomy 4 weeks later. Serial blood draws occurred at baseline and 2 and 4 weeks post-SBRT. Sequenced by immunoSEQ multiplex PCR; TCRdb stores in-frame clones only, minus some. The table has tens of thousands of clones, 60% to 80% seen once. The sequenced sample was blood, obtained from a patient whose treatment included radiotherapy and nephrectomy. The chain combines TRBV19 with TRBJ1-4, with a possible D match to TRBD1 (5 bases). The sequence was obtained from a man in his sixties with renal cell carcinoma. The CDR3 DNA sequence: TGTGCCAGTAGTATAGACGGCAGGGAGGGGGAAAAACTGTTTTTT. It yields the protein CASSIDGREGEKLFF. Using reference TRBV19 and TRBJ1-4 for the parts outside the CDR3, the full variable domain is DGGITQSPKYLFRKEGQNVTLSCEQNLNHDAMYWYRQDPGQGLRLIYYSQIVNDFQKGDIAEGYSVSREKKESFPLTVTSAQKNPTAFYLCASSIDGREGEKLFFGSGTQLSVL.